Listed below are T cell receptor beta chains from one sample, sequenced in a study of blood T cells in healthy people across ages. MiXCR, applied by TCRdb to the 5' RACE reads, yields one record per CDR3 protein. Here the sample spans some 940,000 distinct CDR3 sequences, almost 30% being singletons. This sample was also put to use in a study of T cells of mothers and their children.

The sequenced sample was blood. The receptors shown here come from a woman aged 40-49 years in good health. Both conserved end residues are part of each CDR3. The order of the fields is V gene, clone size, J gene, D gene, CDR3 protein, CDR3 DNA. A D gene is named only where the DNA matches it firmly. Part of the rows lack a size; the others show once, few, many or a class for expanded clones.

V: TRBV5-1
size: few
J: TRBJ1-1
D: NA
CDR3: CASHAEVLNTEAFF
DNA: TGCGCCAGTCACGCAGAGGTTCTGAACACTGAAGCTTTCTTT

V: TRBV5-1
size: few
J: TRBJ2-1
D: TRBD2
CDR3: CASSLGDYIYNEQFF
DNA: TGCGCCAGCAGCTTGGGGGACTACATCTACAATGAGCAGTTCTTC

V: TRBV2
size: few
J: TRBJ2-1
D: NA
CDR3: CASSTTGSSSYNEQFF
DNA: TGTGCCAGCAGTACAACAGGGTCGAGCTCCTACAATGAGCAGTTCTTC

V: TRBV29-1
size: NA
J: TRBJ2-7
D: NA
CDR3: CSVEGTGPTSYEQYF
DNA: TGCAGCGTTGAAGGGACGGGACCAACCTCCTACGAGCAGTACTTC

V: TRBV7-2
size: few
J: TRBJ2-3
D: NA
CDR3: CACSFGQNTDTQYF
DNA: TGTGCCTGCAGCTTTGGACAGAATACAGATACGCAGTATTTT

V: TRBV14
size: few
J: TRBJ2-2
D: NA
CDR3: CASSQQMGGELFF
DNA: TGTGCCAGCAGCCAACAAATGGGCGGGGAGCTGTTTTTT

V: TRBV5-6
size: NA
J: TRBJ2-4
D: NA
CDR3: CASSLNGGTAIGEQYF
DNA: TGTGCCAGCAGCCTGAACGGGGGGACAGCGATCGGGGAGCAGTACTTC

V: TRBV7-9
size: NA
J: TRBJ1-5
D: NA
CDR3: CTSSSDNQPRHF
DNA: TGTACCAGCAGCTCAGACAATCAGCCCCGGCATTTT

V: TRBV7-9
size: NA
J: TRBJ2-7
D: TRBD2
CDR3: CASSSPLAGGHEQYF
DNA: TGTGCCAGCAGCTCCCCACTAGCGGGGGGTCACGAGCAGTACTTC

V: TRBV4-3
size: NA
J: TRBJ2-3
D: TRBD1
CDR3: CASSQDPRGTTDTQYF
DNA: TGCGCCAGCAGCCAAGATCCCAGGGGGACGACAGATACGCAGTATTTT

V: TRBV12-3/TRBV12-4
size: many
J: TRBJ1-5
D: NA
CDR3: CASSFDLYQPQHF
DNA: TGTGCCAGCAGTTTTGACTTATATCAGCCCCAGCATTTT

V: TRBV29-1
size: many
J: TRBJ2-1
D: NA
CDR3: CSVGAASYNEQFF
DNA: TGCAGCGTGGGGGCAGCATCCTACAATGAGCAGTTCTTC

V: TRBV6-2/TRBV6-3
size: many
J: TRBJ2-5
D: NA
CDR3: CASSYSINREYQETQYF
DNA: TGTGCCAGCAGTTACTCGATTAATCGGGAGTACCAAGAGACCCAGTACTTC

V: TRBV27
size: many
J: TRBJ1-5
D: NA
CDR3: CASKLVENQPQHF
DNA: TGTGCCAGCAAGCTGGTAGAGAATCAGCCCCAGCATTTT

V: TRBV7-2
size: many
J: TRBJ2-7
D: NA
CDR3: CASSLGTTYEQYF
DNA: TGTGCCAGCAGTCTCGGGACCACCTACGAGCAGTACTTC

V: TRBV5-1
size: few
J: TRBJ1-4
D: NA
CDR3: CASSRETAFNEKLFF
DNA: TGCGCCAGCAGCAGAGAGACGGCCTTTAATGAAAAACTGTTTTTT

V: TRBV11-2
size: NA
J: TRBJ2-3
D: TRBD2
CDR3: CASSLMAGDADTQYF
DNA: TGTGCCAGCAGCTTAATGGCGGGGGATGCAGATACGCAGTATTTT

V: TRBV4-3
size: NA
J: TRBJ1-2
D: NA
CDR3: CASSQGETAVFGYTF
DNA: TGCGCCAGCAGCCAAGGGGAAACAGCGGTTTTTGGCTACACCTTC

V: TRBV28
size: many
J: TRBJ1-2
D: NA
CDR3: CASRPGQTNYGYTF
DNA: TGTGCCAGCAGACCCGGACAGACTAACTATGGCTACACCTTC

V: TRBV10-3
size: few
J: TRBJ1-5
D: TRBD1
CDR3: CAIRDDRGQPQHF
DNA: TGTGCCATCAGGGATGACAGGGGTCAGCCCCAGCATTTT

V: TRBV29-1
size: many
J: TRBJ1-2
D: NA
CDR3: CSVDLGHDGYTF
DNA: TGCAGCGTTGACTTGGGGCACGATGGCTACACCTTC

V: TRBV19
size: NA
J: TRBJ2-1
D: NA
CDR3: CASTLTSSSYNEQLF
DNA: TGTGCCAGTACCTTGACTTCTAGCTCCTACAATGAGCAGCTCTTC

V: TRBV20-1
size: many
J: TRBJ2-7
D: NA
CDR3: CSATLLGPSYEQYF
DNA: TGCAGTGCTACATTACTAGGCCCATCCTACGAGCAGTACTTC

V: TRBV19
size: few
J: TRBJ1-5
D: NA
CDR3: CASSRGLSSQPQHF
DNA: TGTGCCAGTAGCCGGGGCCTTAGCAGTCAGCCCCAGCATTTT

V: TRBV7-8
size: many
J: TRBJ2-7
D: NA
CDR3: CASSLTRNYEQYF
DNA: TGTGCCAGCAGCCTGACTAGGAATTACGAGCAGTACTTC

V: TRBV28
size: NA
J: TRBJ2-5
D: NA
CDR3: CASSPRVLNQETQYF
DNA: TGTGCCAGCAGTCCCAGGGTTTTGAACCAAGAGACCCAGTACTTC

V: TRBV10-3
size: many
J: TRBJ2-1
D: TRBD1
CDR3: CATGQGAYNEQFF
DNA: TGTGCCACGGGACAGGGGGCCTACAATGAGCAGTTCTTC

V: TRBV20-1
size: NA
J: TRBJ2-1
D: TRBD1
CDR3: CSAERRPGGNEQFF
DNA: TGCAGTGCCGAGAGACGGCCAGGGGGCAATGAGCAGTTCTTC

V: TRBV6-5
size: many
J: TRBJ2-7
D: NA
CDR3: CASSYGAATYEQYF
DNA: TGTGCCAGCAGTTACGGGGCAGCTACCTACGAGCAGTACTTC

V: TRBV5-1
size: NA
J: TRBJ2-7
D: NA
CDR3: CASSYRVSSYEQYF
DNA: TGCGCCAGTAGCTATAGGGTCTCCTCCTACGAGCAGTACTTC

V: TRBV28
size: many
J: TRBJ2-7
D: NA
CDR3: CASSFVSFFGRARETYEQYF
DNA: TGTGCCAGCAGTTTTGTATCCTTTTTTGGGCGCGCCAGGGAAACCTACGAGCAGTACTTC

V: TRBV29-1
size: once
J: TRBJ1-3
D: NA
CDR3: CSVEVQSSGNTIYF
DNA: TGCAGCGTTGAGGTCCAGAGCTCTGGAAACACCATATATTTT

V: TRBV5-1
size: NA
J: TRBJ2-7
D: TRBD1
CDR3: CASSLGGTGLTYEQYF
DNA: TGCGCCAGCAGCTTGGGCGGGACAGGGTTAACCTACGAGCAGTACTTC

V: TRBV28
size: NA
J: TRBJ2-5
D: NA
CDR3: CASRESETQYF
DNA: TGTGCCAGCCGGGAATCAGAGACCCAGTACTTC

V: TRBV12-3/TRBV12-4
size: NA
J: TRBJ1-5
D: NA
CDR3: CASSPPTETNQPQHF
DNA: TGTGCCAGCAGCCCGCCGACAGAGACCAATCAGCCCCAGCATTTT

V: TRBV9
size: few
J: TRBJ1-1
D: NA
CDR3: CASSVGFRGGTEAFF
DNA: TGTGCCAGCAGCGTAGGGTTCCGCGGAGGTACTGAAGCTTTCTTT

V: TRBV7-8
size: few
J: TRBJ1-2
D: NA
CDR3: CASSLQGRRGFSYGYTF
DNA: TGTGCCAGCAGCTTACAAGGGAGGAGGGGGTTTAGCTATGGCTACACCTTC

V: TRBV7-2
size: NA
J: TRBJ2-1
D: NA
CDR3: CASSSGLRGSYNEQFF
DNA: TGTGCCAGCAGCTCGGGGTTGAGGGGTTCCTACAATGAGCAGTTCTTC

V: TRBV7-2
size: many
J: TRBJ2-7
D: NA
CDR3: CASSLQRNYEQYF
DNA: TGTGCCAGCAGCTTACAGCGAAACTACGAGCAGTACTTC

V: TRBV3-1
size: few
J: TRBJ2-7
D: TRBD2
CDR3: CASSARTSGGQIYEQYF
DNA: TGTGCCAGCAGCGCCAGGACTAGCGGGGGACAAATCTACGAGCAGTACTTC

V: TRBV12-3/TRBV12-4
size: few
J: TRBJ1-4
D: NA
CDR3: CASIDATNEKLFF
DNA: TGTGCCAGCATCGATGCAACTAATGAAAAACTGTTTTTT

V: TRBV7-2
size: many
J: TRBJ2-7
D: NA
CDR3: CASSQAAGTHSYEQYF
DNA: TGTGCCAGCAGTCAAGCGGCCGGGACTCACTCCTACGAGCAGTACTTC

V: TRBV5-1
size: many
J: TRBJ1-4
D: NA
CDR3: CASSLTGGRNEKLFF
DNA: TGCGCCAGCAGCCTGACCGGGGGCCGTAATGAAAAACTGTTTTTT

V: TRBV7-6
size: few
J: TRBJ1-4
D: NA
CDR3: CASSLASPGPINEKLFF
DNA: TGTGCCAGCAGCTTAGCTTCCCCGGGACCGATCAATGAAAAACTGTTTTTT

V: TRBV7-2
size: many
J: TRBJ1-2
D: TRBD1
CDR3: CASSSFGGQGFYGYTF
DNA: TGTGCCAGCAGCAGTTTTGGGGGACAGGGGTTTTATGGCTACACCTTC

V: TRBV6-1
size: NA
J: TRBJ1-4
D: NA
CDR3: CASVGGDIWNEKLFF
DNA: TGTGCCAGCGTTGGTGGGGACATCTGGAATGAAAAACTGTTTTTT

V: TRBV10-3
size: NA
J: TRBJ1-1
D: NA
CDR3: CAIKGRTANTEAFF
DNA: TGTGCCATCAAGGGTCGGACAGCAAACACTGAAGCTTTCTTT